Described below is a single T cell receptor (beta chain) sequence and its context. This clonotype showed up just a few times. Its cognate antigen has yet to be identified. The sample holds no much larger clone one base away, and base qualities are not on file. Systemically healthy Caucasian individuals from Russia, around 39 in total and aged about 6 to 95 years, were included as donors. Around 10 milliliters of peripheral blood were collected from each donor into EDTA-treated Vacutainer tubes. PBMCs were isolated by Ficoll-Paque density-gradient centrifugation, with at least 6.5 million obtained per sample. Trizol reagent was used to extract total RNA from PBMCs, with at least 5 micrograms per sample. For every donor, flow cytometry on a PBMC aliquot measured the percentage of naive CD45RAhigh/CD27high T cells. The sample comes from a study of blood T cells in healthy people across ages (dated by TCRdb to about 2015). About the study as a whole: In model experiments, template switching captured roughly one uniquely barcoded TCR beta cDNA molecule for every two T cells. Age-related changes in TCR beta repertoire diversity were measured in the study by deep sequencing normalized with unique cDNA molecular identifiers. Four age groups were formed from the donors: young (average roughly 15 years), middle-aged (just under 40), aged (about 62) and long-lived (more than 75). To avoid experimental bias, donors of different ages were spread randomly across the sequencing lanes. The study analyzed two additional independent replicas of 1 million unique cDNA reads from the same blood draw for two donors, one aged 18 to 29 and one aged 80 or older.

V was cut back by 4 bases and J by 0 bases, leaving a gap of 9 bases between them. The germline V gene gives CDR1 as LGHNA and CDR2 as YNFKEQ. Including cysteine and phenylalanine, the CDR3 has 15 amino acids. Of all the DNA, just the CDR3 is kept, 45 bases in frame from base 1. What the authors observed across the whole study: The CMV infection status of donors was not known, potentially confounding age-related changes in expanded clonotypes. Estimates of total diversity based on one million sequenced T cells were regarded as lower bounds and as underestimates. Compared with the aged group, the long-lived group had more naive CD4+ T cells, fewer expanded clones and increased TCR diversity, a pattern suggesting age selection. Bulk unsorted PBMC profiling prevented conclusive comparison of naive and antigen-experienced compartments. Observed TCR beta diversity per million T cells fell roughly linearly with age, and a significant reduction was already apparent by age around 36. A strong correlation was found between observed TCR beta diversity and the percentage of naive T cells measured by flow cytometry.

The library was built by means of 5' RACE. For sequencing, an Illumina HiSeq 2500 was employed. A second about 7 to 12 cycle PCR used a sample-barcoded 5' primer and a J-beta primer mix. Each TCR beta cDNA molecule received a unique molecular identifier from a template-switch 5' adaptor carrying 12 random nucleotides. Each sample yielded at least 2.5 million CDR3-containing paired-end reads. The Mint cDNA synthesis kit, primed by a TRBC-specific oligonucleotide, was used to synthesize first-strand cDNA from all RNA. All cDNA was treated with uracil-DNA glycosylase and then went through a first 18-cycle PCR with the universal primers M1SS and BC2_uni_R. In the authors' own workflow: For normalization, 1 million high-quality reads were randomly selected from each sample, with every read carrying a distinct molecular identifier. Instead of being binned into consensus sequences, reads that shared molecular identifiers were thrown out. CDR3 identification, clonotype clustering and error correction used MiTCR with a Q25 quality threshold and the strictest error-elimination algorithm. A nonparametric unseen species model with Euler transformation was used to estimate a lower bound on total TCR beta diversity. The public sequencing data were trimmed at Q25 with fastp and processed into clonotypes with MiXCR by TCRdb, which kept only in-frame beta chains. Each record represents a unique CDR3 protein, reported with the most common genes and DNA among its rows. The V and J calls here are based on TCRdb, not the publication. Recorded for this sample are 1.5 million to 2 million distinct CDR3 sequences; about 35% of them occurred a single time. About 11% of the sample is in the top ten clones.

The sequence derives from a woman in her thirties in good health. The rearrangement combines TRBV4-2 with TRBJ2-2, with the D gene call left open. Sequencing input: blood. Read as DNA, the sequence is TGTGCCAGCAGCCTCTGGGCAACGAACACCGGGGAGCTGTTTTTT. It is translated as CASSLWATNTGELFF.